Listed below are T cell receptor beta chains from one sample, sequenced in a study of cytomegalovirus exposure and HLA in healthy donors. Method: immunoSEQ multiplex PCR; TCRdb's copy keeps in-frame clones and lacks some. The repertoire has some 130,000 clones, nearly 80% of them found once; the top ten carry 1.1%. The sample was PBMCs. The receptors here all came from a male donor in good health and CMV-seronegative. Each CDR3 is given with its conserved first and last residue. A D gene is named only where the DNA matches it firmly. Not all rows give a size; the values are once, few, many and, for expanded clones, a class.

>TRBV10-3|TRBD1|-|TRBJ1-5
TGTGCCATCACCAGGACAGGGTTCAATCAGCCCCAGCATTTT
CAITRTGFNQPQHF
>TRBV27|TRBD1|-|TRBJ1-5
TGTGCCAGCAGTAGACAGGGTCGGAGCAATCAGCCCCAGCATTTT
CASSRQGRSNQPQHF
>TRBV5-3|-|-|TRBJ2-5
TGTGCCAGAAGCTGGGGACACCCTAAGACCCAGTACTTC
CARSWGHPKTQYF
>TRBV27|TRBD1|-|TRBJ1-6
TGTGCCAGTAGGGACAGGGCTGGTTCACCCCTCCACTTT
CASRDRAGSPLHF
>TRBV10-3|TRBD1|-|TRBJ1-1
TGTGCCATCAGGGGGACAGGGTCACCCGGCACTGAAGCTTTCTTT
CAIRGTGSPGTEAFF
>TRBV2|-|-|TRBJ2-7
TGTGCCAGCAACTACGCCGGAGGTAAAGGAGCCTACGAGCAGTACTTC
CASNYAGGKGAYEQYF
>TRBV2|-|-|TRBJ2-5
TGTGCCAGCAGGGAAGACGGGGGTTTAAAGACCCAGTACTTC
CASREDGGLKTQYF
>TRBV19|-|-|TRBJ2-3
TGTGCCAGTAGCCCCGTGGACTATGGCACAGATACGCAGTATTTT
CASSPVDYGTDTQYF
>TRBV7-2|-|-|TRBJ1-1
TGTGCCAGCAGCTTAGGCGGGGCTAACACTGAAGCTTTCTTT
CASSLGGANTEAFF
>TRBV7-7|TRBD1|-|TRBJ2-5
TGTGCTAGCAGCTTGGGCAGGGGGCAGGAGACCCAGTACTTC
CASSLGRGQETQYF
>TRBV2|-|-|TRBJ1-2
TGTGCCAGCAGGAGGGGGTTTTATGGCTACACCTTC
CASRRGFYGYTF
>TRBV19|TRBD2|-|TRBJ2-1
TGTGCCAGTAGTATAGGCGCTAGCGGGGGTCACTCCTACAATGAGCAGTTCTTC
CASSIGASGGHSYNEQFF
>TRBV27|TRBD1|-|TRBJ1-5
TGTGCCAGCACAACCCAGGGGGGTCAGCCCCAGCATTTT
CASTTQGGQPQHF
>TRBV30|TRBD1|-|TRBJ2-7
TGTGCCTGGAGTCCGACAGGGGGCCCAAGGTACGAGCAGTACTTC
CAWSPTGGPRYEQYF
>TRBV19|TRBD1|-|TRBJ2-3
TGTGCCAGTAGGGGGACAGGGGCGTCAGATACGCAGTATTTT
CASRGTGASDTQYF
>TRBV7-2|-|-|TRBJ2-7
TGTGCCAGCAGCTTGGCGGGGCTCTCCTACGAGCAGTACTTC
CASSLAGLSYEQYF
>TRBV5-1|TRBD2|-|TRBJ2-1
TGCGCCAGCAGCTTGGGAGGGACTAGCTCCTACAATGAGCAGTTCTTC
CASSLGGTSSYNEQFF
>TRBV7-2|-|-|TRBJ2-7
TGTGCCAGCAGCGGACGACCGGGAAATTACGAGCAGTACTTC
CASSGRPGNYEQYF
>TRBV21-1|-|-|TRBJ2-5
TGTGCCAGCAGCATAGGGTCAGGGGGCCATGGAGAAACCCAGTACTTC
CASSIGSGGHGETQYF
>TRBV7-9|-|few|TRBJ2-7
TGTGCCAGCAGCTTAGGAGGTTACCAGGGGGAGCAGTACTTC
CASSLGGYQGEQYF